This T cell receptor beta chain comes out of a study of blood T cell repertoires in COVID-19. Whole-study context: Some COVID-19 samples were acute and others convalescent; all came from the United States, Italy and Spain. PBMCs, B-cell-depleted T cells, or T cells were the source of the cDNA or gDNA that made up the material.

Each participant's cohort was designated according to participant-reported clinical history. This table comes from immunoSEQ multiplex PCR, and its TCRdb copy is limited to in-frame clones, with some not included. There are about 230,000 clones in the sample; around 84% occur only once, and about 16% lies in the top ten. Germline values: CDR1 ENHRY, CDR2 SYGVKD. V shed 6 bases and J 7 bases; nucleotides not matched to a gene: 6. The CDR3 has 14 amino acids. V and J are TRBV10-3 and TRBJ1-6; TRBD1 agrees at 7 bases. Material: PBMCs or T cells enriched from blood (not recorded which). The clonotype originates from a man aged 18 to 30 who had recovered from COVID-19. Here the CDR3 DNA reads TGTGCCATCAGCACCGGGACAGAAAATTCACCCCTCCACTTT. It specifies CAISTGTENSPLHF.